These T cell receptor beta chains were read from a single sample in a study of OX40 agonist ivuxolimab in advanced cancers. Sequencing used immunoSEQ multiplex PCR; TCRdb keeps in-frame clones, though not all of them. The data show around 55,000 clones, with about 89% seen just once and about 12% held by the top ten. Sequencing was performed on CD4+ or CD8+ T cells sorted from blood, taken in a trial of the OX40 agonist ivuxolimab. Receptor source: an adult with an advanced solid tumor such as melanoma, head and neck, liver or kidney cancer. Each CDR3 is given with its conserved first and last residue. A D gene is named only where the DNA matches it firmly.

CDR3 DNA	CDR3 protein	V gene	D gene	J gene
TGTGCCATCAGTGGAGTACTCGGAAACACCATATATTTT	CAISGVLGNTIYF	TRBV10-3	-	TRBJ1-3
TGTGCCAGCAGTTTAGCGGGGAGAGGGGGCAATCAGCCCCAGCATTTT	CASSLAGRGGNQPQHF	TRBV27	-	TRBJ1-5
TGTGCCAGCAGCGTAGAGTCAGGGACCTATGGCTACACCTTC	CASSVESGTYGYTF	TRBV9	-	TRBJ1-2
TGTGCCAGCAGTGAGCTAGCGGGCAGTGAGCAGTTCTTC	CASSELAGSEQFF	TRBV6-4	TRBD2	TRBJ2-1
TGTGCCAGCAGCCCCCCGGGCGGGGAGACCCAGTACTTC	CASSPPGGETQYF	TRBV11-3	-	TRBJ2-5
TGTGCCAGCAGCTTACCCGTACCTAGCGGGCCTTCCTACGAGCAGTACTTC	CASSLPVPSGPSYEQYF	TRBV7-9	TRBD2	TRBJ2-7
TGTGCCATCAGCGCCCCGGGACGACCCCCCGGGGAGCTGTTTTTT	CAISAPGRPPGELFF	TRBV10-3	-	TRBJ2-2
TGTGCCAGCAGCCAGGGGCCGGGGGGGTACACAGATACGCAGTATTTT	CASSQGPGGYTDTQYF	TRBV4-2	TRBD2	TRBJ2-3
TGTGCCAGCAGCTTCCTGGGGCAGGGGTTATACGAGCAGTACTTC	CASSFLGQGLYEQYF	TRBV5-6	-	TRBJ2-7
TGTGCCAGCAGTGATACAGGGAACCAGCCCCAGCATTTT	CASSDTGNQPQHF	TRBV2	-	TRBJ1-5
TGTGCCAGCAGCGTAGCGGGAGTTGACAATGAGCAGTTCTTC	CASSVAGVDNEQFF	TRBV9	-	TRBJ2-1
TGTGCCTGGTTTCCCGGGACTACCGAAGAGACCCAGTACTTC	CAWFPGTTEETQYF	TRBV5-3	TRBD2	TRBJ2-5
TGTGCCAGCAGCTCCCCCAAAAAAAGTCACAGAGAGAGGCGTCAGCCCCAGCATTTT	CASSSPKKSHRERRQPQHF	TRBV7-2	-	TRBJ1-5
TGTGCCAGCACCGAGTTGGCTGGGGGCAATGAGCAGTTCTTC	CASTELAGGNEQFF	TRBV27	-	TRBJ2-1
TGTGCCAGCAGCTTGGAAGGGTATGGGCCCCAGCATTTT	CASSLEGYGPQHF	TRBV7-3	-	TRBJ1-5
TGCGCCAGCAGCGCCACAGTGAGCTCCTACAATGAGCAGTTCTTC	CASSATVSSYNEQFF	TRBV4-1	-	TRBJ2-1
TGTGCCAGCAGCCCCGGACAGGAACACTACGAGCAGTACTTC	CASSPGQEHYEQYF	TRBV5-6	TRBD1	TRBJ2-7
TGTGCCAGCAGCCGGACTAGCGGGAGAACAGATACGCAGTATTTT	CASSRTSGRTDTQYF	TRBV9	TRBD2	TRBJ2-3
TGTGCCAGCACCCCCGGGCAGGCGGATGAGCAGTTCTTC	CASTPGQADEQFF	TRBV6-5	-	TRBJ2-1
TGTGCCAGCAGCTCGATCCTCGGACAGGGGGATGGCTACACCTTC	CASSSILGQGDGYTF	TRBV11-2	TRBD1	TRBJ1-2
TGTGCCATCGCCTGGGGGGGGGTCACAGATACGCAGTATTTT	CAIAWGGVTDTQYF	TRBV6-6	TRBD2	TRBJ2-3
TGTGCCAGCAAATTCCCAGGGCAAACTGAAGCTTTCTTT	CASKFPGQTEAFF	TRBV27	-	TRBJ1-1
TGTGCCAGCAGCCCCTCCAGCCGAGTGGGCAATGAGCAGTTCTTC	CASSPSSRVGNEQFF	TRBV7-7	-	TRBJ2-1
TGCAGCGTTGTTGGGACCGCCAGCGGGACGCAGTATTTT	CSVVGTASGTQYF	TRBV29-1	-	TRBJ2-3
TGCGCCAGCAGCCCACGGGGGAGCGGGAGTGGCACAGATACGCAGTATTTT	CASSPRGSGSGTDTQYF	TRBV4-1	TRBD2	TRBJ2-3
TGTGCCAGCAAGGGGACTAGCAGAAACGGGGAGCTGTTTTTT	CASKGTSRNGELFF	TRBV25-1	TRBD2	TRBJ2-2